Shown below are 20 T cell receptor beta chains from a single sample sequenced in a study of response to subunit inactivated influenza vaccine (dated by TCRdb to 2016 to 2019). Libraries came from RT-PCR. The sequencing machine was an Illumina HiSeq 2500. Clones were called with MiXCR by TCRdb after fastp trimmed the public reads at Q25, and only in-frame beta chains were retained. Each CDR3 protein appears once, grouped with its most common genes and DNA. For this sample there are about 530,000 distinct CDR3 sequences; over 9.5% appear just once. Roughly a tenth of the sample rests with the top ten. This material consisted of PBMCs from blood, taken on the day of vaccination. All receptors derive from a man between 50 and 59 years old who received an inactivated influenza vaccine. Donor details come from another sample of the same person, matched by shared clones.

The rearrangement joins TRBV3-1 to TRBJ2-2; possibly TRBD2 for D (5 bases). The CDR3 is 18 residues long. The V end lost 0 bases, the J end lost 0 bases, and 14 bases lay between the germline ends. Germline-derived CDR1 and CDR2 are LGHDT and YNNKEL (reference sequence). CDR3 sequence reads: CASSQDYPSGPNTGELFF. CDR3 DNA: TGTGCCAGCAGCCAAGATTATCCCAGCGGACCGAACACCGGGGAGCTGTTTTTT.

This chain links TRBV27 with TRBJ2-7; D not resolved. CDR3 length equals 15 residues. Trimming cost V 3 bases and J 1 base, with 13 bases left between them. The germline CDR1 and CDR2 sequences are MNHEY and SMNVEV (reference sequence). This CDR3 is CASSFDKGLSYEQYF. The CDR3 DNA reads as TGTGCCAGCAGTTTCGACAAGGGATTGTCCTACGAGCAGTACTTC.

CDR3 sequence: CASSLAGGNNSPLHF. In DNA, the CDR3 is TGTGCCAGCAGCTTAGCGGGGGGAAATAATTCACCCCTCCACTTT. The chain employs TRBV7-2 and TRBJ1-6, with D perhaps matching TRBD1 (5 bases). The germline V gene has CDR1 SGHTA and CDR2 FQGNSA. With 0 bases removed from V and 5 bases from J, the gap between germline ends came to 8 bases. CDR3 size: 15 residues. Based on the CDR3 plus reference TRBV7-2 and TRBJ1-6, the full variable domain is GAGVSQSPSNKVTEKGKDVELRCDPISGHTALYWYRQSLGQGLEFLIYFQGNSAPDKSGLPSDRFSAERTGGSVSTLTIQRTQQEDSAVYLCASSLAGGNNSPLHFGNGTRLTVT.

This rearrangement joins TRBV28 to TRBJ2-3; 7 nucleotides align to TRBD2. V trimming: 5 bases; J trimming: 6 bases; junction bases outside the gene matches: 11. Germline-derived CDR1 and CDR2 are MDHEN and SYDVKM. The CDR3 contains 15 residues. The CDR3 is CASSGGERGPDTQYF. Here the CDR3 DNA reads TGTGCCAGCAGTGGAGGGGAGCGGGGCCCGGATACGCAGTATTTT.

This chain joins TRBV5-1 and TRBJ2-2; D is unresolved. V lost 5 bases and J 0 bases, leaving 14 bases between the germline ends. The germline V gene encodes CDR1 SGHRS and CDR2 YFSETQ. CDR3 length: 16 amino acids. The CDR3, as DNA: TGCGCCAGCAGGATTGGACCCCTTCCGAACACCGGGGAGCTGTTTTTT. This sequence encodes CASRIGPLPNTGELFF.

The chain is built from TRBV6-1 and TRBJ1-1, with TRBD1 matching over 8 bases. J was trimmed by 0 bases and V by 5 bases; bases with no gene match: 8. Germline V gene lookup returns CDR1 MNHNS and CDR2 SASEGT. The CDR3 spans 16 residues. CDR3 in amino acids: CASSTGRTGMNTEAFF. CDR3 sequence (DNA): TGTGCCAGCAGTACCGGGAGGACAGGGATGAACACTGAAGCTTTCTTT.

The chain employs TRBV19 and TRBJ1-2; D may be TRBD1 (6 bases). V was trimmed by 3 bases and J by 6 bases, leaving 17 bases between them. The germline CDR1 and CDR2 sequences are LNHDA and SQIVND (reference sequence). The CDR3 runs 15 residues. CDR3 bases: TGTGCCAGTAGTATTGTGGGGGGCGGATCGAATGGCTACACCTTC. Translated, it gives CASSIVGGGSNGYTF.

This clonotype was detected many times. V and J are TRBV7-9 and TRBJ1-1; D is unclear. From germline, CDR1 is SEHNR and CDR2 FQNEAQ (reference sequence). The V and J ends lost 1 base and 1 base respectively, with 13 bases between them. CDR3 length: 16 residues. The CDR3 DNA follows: TGTGCCAGCAGCTTAGTAGTGTCCGATGAGAACACTGAAGCTTTCTTT. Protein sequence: CASSLVVSDENTEAFF. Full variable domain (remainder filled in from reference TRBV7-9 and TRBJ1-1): DTGVSQNPRHKITKRGQNVTFRCDPISEHNRLYWYRQTLGQGPEFLTYFQNEAQLEKSRLLSDRFSAERPKGSFSTLEIQRTEQGDSAMYLCASSLVVSDENTEAFFGQGTRLTVV.

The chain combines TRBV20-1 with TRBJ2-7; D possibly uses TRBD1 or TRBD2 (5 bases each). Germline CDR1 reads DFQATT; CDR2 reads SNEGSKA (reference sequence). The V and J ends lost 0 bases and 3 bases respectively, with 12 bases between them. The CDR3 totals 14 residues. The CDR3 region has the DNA TGCAGTGCTAGAGAGGTTGGGGCGGGCTACGAGCAGTACTTC. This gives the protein CSAREVGAGYEQYF.

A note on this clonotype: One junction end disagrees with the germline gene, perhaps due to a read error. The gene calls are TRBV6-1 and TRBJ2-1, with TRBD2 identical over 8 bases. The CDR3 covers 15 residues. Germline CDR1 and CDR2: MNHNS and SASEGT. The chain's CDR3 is CASRLSGSSYNGQFF. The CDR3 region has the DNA TGTGCCAGCAGACTGAGCGGGAGCTCCTACAATGGGCAGTTCTTC.

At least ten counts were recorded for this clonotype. The CDR3 region has the DNA TGTGCCAGCAGCTCAGTCCAGGCGAACACCGGGGAGCTGTTTTTT. This codes for CASSSVQANTGELFF. This chain links TRBV12-3 or TRBV12-4 with TRBJ2-2; D not certain. The CDR3 runs to 15 residues. The V end lost 6 bases, the J end lost 0 bases, and 11 bases lay between the germline ends.

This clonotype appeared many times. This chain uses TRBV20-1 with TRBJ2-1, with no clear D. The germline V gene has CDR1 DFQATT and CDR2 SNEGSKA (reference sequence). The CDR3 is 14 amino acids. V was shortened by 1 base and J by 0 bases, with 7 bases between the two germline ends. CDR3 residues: CSARGTSSYNEQFF. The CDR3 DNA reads TGCAGTGCTAGAGGTACAAGCTCCTACAATGAGCAGTTCTTC.

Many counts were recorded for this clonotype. The chain's CDR3 is CSVQLSNTEAFF. CDR3 DNA sequence: TGCAGCGTCCAGCTATCAAACACTGAAGCTTTCTTT. The chain uses TRBV29-1 and TRBJ1-1, with D uncertain. Germline loops: CDR1 SQVTM, CDR2 ANQGSEA. The V end lost 6 bases, the J end lost 2 bases, and 10 bases lay between the germline ends. The CDR3 totals 12 residues.

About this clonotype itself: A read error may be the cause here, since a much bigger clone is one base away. CDR3 amino acids: CASKDGSYEQYF. The CDR3 DNA reads TGCGCCAGCAAGGACGGCTCCTACGAGCAGTACTTC. The chain links TRBV5-1 to TRBJ2-7; no reliable D call. The CDR3 spans 12 residues. Germline V gene data show CDR1 as SGHRS and CDR2 as YFSETQ. The V end lost 6 bases, the J end lost 0 bases, and 7 bases lay between the germline ends.

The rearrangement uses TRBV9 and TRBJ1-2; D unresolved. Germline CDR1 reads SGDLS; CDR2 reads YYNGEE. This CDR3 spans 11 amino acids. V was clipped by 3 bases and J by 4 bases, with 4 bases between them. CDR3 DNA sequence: TGTGCCAGCAGCGATGTCTATGGCTACACCTTC. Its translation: CASSDVYGYTF.

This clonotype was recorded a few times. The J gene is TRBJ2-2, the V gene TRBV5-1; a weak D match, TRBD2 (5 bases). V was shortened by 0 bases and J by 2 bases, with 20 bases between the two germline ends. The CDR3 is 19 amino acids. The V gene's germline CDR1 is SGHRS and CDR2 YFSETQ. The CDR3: CASSLGPSGLLHNTGELFF. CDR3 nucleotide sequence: TGCGCCAGCAGCTTGGGGCCCAGCGGTTTGCTTCATAACACCGGGGAGCTGTTTTTT. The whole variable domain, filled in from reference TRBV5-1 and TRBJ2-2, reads KAGVTQTPRYLIKTRGQQVTLSCSPISGHRSVSWYQQTPGQGLQFLFEYFSETQRNKGNFPGRFSGRQFSNSRSEMNVSTLELGDSALYLCASSLGPSGLLHNTGELFFGEGSRLTVL.

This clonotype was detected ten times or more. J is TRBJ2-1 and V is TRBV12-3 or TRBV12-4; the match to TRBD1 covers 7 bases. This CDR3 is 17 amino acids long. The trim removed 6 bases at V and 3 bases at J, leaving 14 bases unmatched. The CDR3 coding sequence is TGTGCCAGCAGAGGGGGCTGGGGGCCGCAGATCTACAATGAGCAGTTCTTC. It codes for CASRGGWGPQIYNEQFF.

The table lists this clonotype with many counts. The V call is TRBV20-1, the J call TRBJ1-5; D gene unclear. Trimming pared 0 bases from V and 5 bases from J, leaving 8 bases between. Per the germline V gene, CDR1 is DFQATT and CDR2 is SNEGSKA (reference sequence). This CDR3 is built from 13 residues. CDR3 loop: CSARDEGDQPQHF. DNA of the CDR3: TGCAGTGCTAGAGATGAAGGCGATCAGCCCCAGCATTTT.

CDR3 sequence reads: CASSWDGQLNTEAFF. The CDR3 DNA reads as TGCGCCAGCAGCTGGGACGGACAGTTGAACACTGAAGCTTTCTTT. The chain is built from TRBV5-1 and TRBJ1-1, with a weak D call TRBD1 (6 bases). Deletions cut 3 bases from V and 0 bases from J, with 12 bases between. The germline V gene encodes CDR1 SGHRS and CDR2 YFSETQ. CDR3 length equals 15 residues.

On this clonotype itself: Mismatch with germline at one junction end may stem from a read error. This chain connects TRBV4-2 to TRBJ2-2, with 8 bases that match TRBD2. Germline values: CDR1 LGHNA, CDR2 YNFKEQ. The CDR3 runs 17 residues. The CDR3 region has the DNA TGTGCCAGCAGTCAAGTAACAGCGGGGGCCACCACCGGGGAGCTGTTTTTT. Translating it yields CASSQVTAGATTGELFF.